These 5 T cell receptor beta chains were sequenced from one sample in a study of T cell responses to AZD1222 COVID-19 vaccine. Some clones are missing from TCRdb's copy, which holds only in-frame ones; the method was immunoSEQ multiplex PCR. Of about 95,000 clones listed, around nine tenths were seen once; the top ten hold 3.7%. The sequencing here drew on peripheral blood, taken on day 0 of AZD1222 vaccination. The source is an adult in good health.

The chain links TRBV4-1 to TRBJ2-1; 15 bases map to TRBD2. This CDR3 is 19 amino acids long. The germline CDR1 and CDR2 sequences are MGHRA and YSYEKL. V dropped 4 bases and J dropped 0; count of bases not matched to a gene: 7. The CDR3 spells CASSPGLAGGPSSYNEQFF. The CDR3 nucleotides are TGCGCCAGCAGCCCGGGACTAGCGGGGGGACCTAGCTCCTACAATGAGCAGTTCTTC.

The CDR3 DNA reads TGTGCCACGCGGAGGCAGCAGGTGGAAAAACTGTTTTTT. Translation: CATRRQQVEKLFF. The chain uses TRBV15 and TRBJ1-4; unclear D gene. The V gene's germline CDR1 is LNHNV and CDR2 YYDKDF (reference sequence). This CDR3 has 13 amino acids. V dropped 9 bases and J dropped 8 bases, with 16 bases sitting between them.

The chain uses TRBV9 and TRBJ2-2; 14 positions match TRBD2. The V segment lost 7 bases and the J segment 1 base; nucleotides outside the gene matches: 3. The CDR3 contains 16 residues. Germline-derived CDR1 and CDR2 are SGDLS and YYNGEE. The CDR3 nucleotides read TGTGCCAGCGGACTAGCGGGGGGCGGGAACACCGGGGAGCTGTTTTTT. It yields the protein CASGLAGGGNTGELFF.

The gene calls are TRBV7-8 and TRBJ1-1; TRBD1 might be the D (6 bases). The CDR3 runs to 16 residues. Per the germline V gene, CDR1 is SGHVS and CDR2 is FQNEAQ. V was shortened by 10 bases and J by 0 bases, with 21 bases between the two germline ends. CDR3 DNA sequence: TGTGCCATCAGGCATGTGGGGGCGGATATGAACACTGAAGCTTTCTTT. It specifies CAIRHVGADMNTEAFF.

This chain links TRBV6-2 or TRBV6-3 with TRBJ1-6; weak D call: TRBD1 (5 bases). CDR1 MNHEY and CDR2 SVGEGT come from the germline V gene. This CDR3 contains 15 residues. Trimming stripped 2 bases from V and 7 bases from J, with 12 bases between. CDR3 sequence reads: CASSYRGPVNSPLHF. The CDR3 nucleotides are TGTGCCAGCAGTTACAGGGGTCCCGTCAATTCACCCCTCCACTTT.